These 13 T cell receptor beta chains were all obtained from the same sample, sequenced in a study of beta chain features in type 1 diabetes. cDNA synthesis used the whole RNA isolate, giving expressed TCRB sequences. Libraries were prepared by immunoSEQ multiplex PCR; TCRdb keeps only in-frame clonotypes and omits some of them. The sample has about 330,000 clones, approximately 11% seen once; the top ten hold about 0.015%. The source material was naive CD4+ T cells from blood. The receptors derive from a woman younger than 45 in good health.

On this clone: The sample holds other DNA sequences that translate to the same CDR3. The chain uses TRBV4-3 and TRBJ2-1; D ambiguous. Trimming cost V 0 bases and J 0 bases, with 6 bases left between them. CDR1 and CDR2 from the germline V gene are LGHNA and YSLEER. The CDR3 runs 15 residues. The CDR3 protein is CASSQDRSSYNEQFF. As DNA, the CDR3 is TGCGCCAGCAGCCAAGATCGTAGCTCCTACAATGAGCAGTTCTTC.

This rearrangement joins TRBV7-2 to TRBJ2-7; 14 bases match TRBD2. After removal of 5 bases from V and 4 bases from J, the junction contained 10 bases not matched to a gene. This CDR3 contains 17 residues. CDR1 and CDR2 (germline): SGHTA, FQGNSA. The CDR3 DNA reads TGTGCCAGCAGCGCCCGCGGGACTAGCGGGGGCTTTTACGAGCAGTACTTC. Protein product: CASSARGTSGGFYEQYF. Combining the CDR3 with reference TRBV7-2 and TRBJ2-7 gives the whole variable domain GAGVSQSPSNKVTEKGKDVELRCDPISGHTALYWYRQSLGQGLEFLIYFQGNSAPDKSGLPSDRFSAERTGGSVSTLTIQRTQQEDSAVYLCASSARGTSGGFYEQYFGPGTRLTVT.

This clone has only a few counts. The chain couples TRBV6-6 to TRBJ2-7, with 11 bases aligning to TRBD2. The V and J ends lost 8 bases and 1 base, in that order; junction bases with no gene match: 4. The CDR3 length is 14 residues. The germline gives CDR1 MNHNY, CDR2 SVGAGI (reference sequence). The chain's CDR3 is CASRGTSGSYEQYF. The DNA for the CDR3 is TGTGCCAGCCGCGGGACTAGCGGTTCCTACGAGCAGTACTTC.

This clone has just a few counts. The V gene is TRBV9, the J gene TRBJ1-1; D unclear. Germline lookup yields CDR1 SGDLS and CDR2 YYNGEE. The CDR3 is 13 residues long. The V end lost 0 bases, the J end lost 2 bases, and 5 bases lay between the germline ends. The DNA of the CDR3 is TGTGCCAGCAGCGTAGCCAGTAACACTGAAGCTTTCTTT. Its protein is CASSVASNTEAFF.

The chain links TRBV5-4 to TRBJ2-3; 8 positions match TRBD2. The CDR3 has 16 residues. V was clipped by 4 bases and J by 4 bases; unmatched bases: 11. In germline, CDR1 is SGHNT, CDR2 YYREEE (reference sequence). CDR3 nucleotides: TGTGCCAGCAGCCCGGGGGGCGGGAGGAGGTCAGATACGCAGTATTTT. This sequence encodes CASSPGGGRRSDTQYF.

This clone was seen a handful of times. The chain uses TRBV27 and TRBJ1-2, with D maybe TRBD1 (6 bases). CDR3 length: 15 residues. V was trimmed by 11 bases and J by 6 bases, leaving 25 bases between them. CDR1 is MNHEY and CDR2 is SMNVEV in the germline V gene (reference sequence). CDR3: CASRGRAGFEDGYTF. For the CDR3, the DNA is TGTGCCTCGAGGGGGAGGGCTGGGTTTGAGGATGGCTACACCTTC.

The chain carries TRBV4-2 and TRBJ2-1; 7 bases agree with TRBD2. The ends lost 1 base at V and 0 bases at J; junction bases unmatched: 0. CDR1 and CDR2 (germline): LGHNA, YNFKEQ. This CDR3 has 15 amino acids. CDR3 amino acids: CASSQGTSSYNEQFF. CDR3 sequence (DNA): TGTGCCAGCAGCCAAGGGACTAGCTCCTACAATGAGCAGTTCTTC.

This clone was seen a handful of times. This sequence joins TRBV9 and TRBJ1-4; 9 nucleotides agree with TRBD1. The junction had 9 bases not matched to a gene; V was cut back by 4 bases and J by 8 bases. This CDR3 region has 15 residues. Germline CDR1 is SGDLS and CDR2 is YYNGEE. The CDR3 here is CASSTTRDRDEKLFF. Written as DNA, the CDR3 is TGTGCCAGCAGCACGACCCGGGACAGGGACGAAAAACTGTTTTTT.

The genes are TRBV19 and TRBJ2-7, with 10 bases that match TRBD2. Trimming took 5 bases from V and 2 from J; bases not matched to a gene: 6. CDR3 length: 15 residues. Germline CDR1 reads LNHDA; CDR2 reads SQIVND (reference sequence). CDR3 protein: CASSPTSGLTYEQYF. For the CDR3, the DNA is TGTGCCAGTAGTCCGACTAGCGGGCTTACCTACGAGCAGTACTTC.

This clone was seen only a few times. The chain links TRBV4-3 to TRBJ2-1, with D possibly being TRBD2 (6 bases). The V gene lost 5 bases and the J gene lost 13 bases, with 21 bases spanning the gap. This CDR3 is built from 14 residues. Germline CDR1 reads LGHNA; CDR2 reads YSLEER. Written as DNA, the CDR3 is TGCGCCAGCAGCTCCTCTCTGGAGGGCCGGGGTCAGTTCTTC. This codes for CASSSSLEGRGQFF.

This clone appeared a few times. V is TRBV19 and J is TRBJ2-5; D remains unclear. Between the trimmed V and J ends, which lost 2 bases and 5 bases, there was a span of 3 bases. The germline V gene has CDR1 LNHDA and CDR2 SQIVND (reference sequence). The CDR3 runs 11 residues. CDR3 DNA sequence: TGTGCCAGTAGTATACATGAGACCCAGTACTTC. This translates into CASSIHETQYF.

Only a few counts were recorded for this clone. The gene calls are TRBV2 and TRBJ1-4, with D perhaps matching TRBD1 (5 bases). Germline loops: CDR1 SNHLY, CDR2 FYNNEI. V lost 1 base and J 2 bases, leaving 8 bases between the germline ends. The CDR3 is 15 amino acids. The CDR3 DNA follows: TGTGCCAGCAGTGAAGGGACAACCACTAATGAAAAACTGTTTTTT. Protein product: CASSEGTTTNEKLFF. Drawing the rest from reference TRBV2 and TRBJ1-4, the complete variable domain is EPEVTQTPSHQVTQMGQEVILRCVPISNHLYFYWYRQILGQKVEFLVSFYNNEISEKSEIFDDQFSVERPDGSNFTLKIRSTKLEDSAMYFCASSEGTTTNEKLFFGSGTQLSVL.

This chain joins TRBV5-6 and TRBJ1-5, with unresolved D. Germline assignment: CDR1 SGHDT and CDR2 YYEEEE. The V end lost 1 base, the J end lost 4 bases, and 9 bases lay between the germline ends. CDR3 length: 14 amino acids. The CDR3 coding sequence is TGTGCCAGCAGCTTGTCTGGAGGGAATCAGCCCCAGCATTTT. It encodes CASSLSGGNQPQHF. Combining the CDR3 with reference TRBV5-6 and TRBJ1-5 gives the whole variable domain DAGVTQSPTHLIKTRGQQVTLRCSPKSGHDTVSWYQQALGQGPQFIFQYYEEEERQRGNFPDRFSGHQFPNYSSELNVNALLLGDSALYLCASSLSGGNQPQHFGDGTRLSIL.